This TCR beta chain was sequenced in a study of T cells in Graves' hyperthyroidism and ophthalmopathy. This clonotype came up many times. Its antigen is unidentified. TCR beta CDR3 region amplification was performed from RNA transcripts. The TCR CDR3 first-round RT-PCR relied on the HTBI primer set. TCRdb re-derived calls from the multiplex PCR reads in MiXCR, one entry per CDR3 protein. The sample gives 400,000 to 600,000 distinct CDR3 sequences, more than 20% of which show up once; about 30% is in the top ten. Over 18 months, lack of ophthalmopathy progression marked Graves' hyperthyroidism as stable. Based on clinical symptoms, serum thyroxine and TRAb, thyroid ultrasound and orbital computed tomography, diagnoses were reached. PBMCs were collected from a roughly 10 ml volume of fresh peripheral blood. Study-wide results and caveats: The model foresaw ophthalmopathy a median about 6.1 months prior to onset.

The TCR comes from a man aged 18 to 30 with Graves' hyperthyroidism. The sample comprised blood.

The CDR3 region has the DNA TGTGCCAGCAGCTCCCTGCGGGGGGAGGAGACCCAGTACTTC. It is translated as CASSSLRGEETQYF. The chain is built from TRBV7-6 and TRBJ2-5; TRBD2 matches at 8 bases. J was trimmed by 5 bases and V by 4 bases; bases with no gene match: 6. The CDR3 has 14 amino acids. CDR1 and CDR2 from the germline V gene are SGHVS and FNYEAQ.